Below, 2 T cell receptor beta chains from the same sample are listed, as sequenced in a study of shared clonotypes between healthy human individuals. Assay: immunoSEQ multiplex PCR; the TCRdb copy retains only in-frame clones and omits some. This sample has about 1 million clones, with roughly 75% found just once. Material for sequencing was memory CD4+ T cells sorted from blood. Subset here: CD45RA-negative fraction. The receptor source for this set is a man in his late teens or twenties in good health.

This chain links TRBV10-2 with TRBJ2-5, with unresolved D. The CDR3 has 13 amino acids. Trimming shortened V by 0 bases and J by 6 bases, and 8 bases separated the two germline ends. Germline V gene lookup returns CDR1 WSHSY and CDR2 SAAADI. The DNA of the CDR3 is TGCGCCAGCAGTGAGTCGGCCGGAAAGACCCAGTACTTC. Amino acid sequence: CASSESAGKTQYF.

Concerning this clone: A read error is possible here, since a much larger clone lies one base away. This chain connects TRBV5-6 to TRBJ2-7; 8 nucleotides line up with TRBD1. The CDR3 is 14 residues long. Germline CDR1 reads SGHDT; CDR2 reads YYEEEE. V was pared by 4 bases and J by 0 bases, with 3 bases of the junction left unmatched. DNA for the CDR3: TGTGCCAGCAGCCGGACAGGGAGCTCCTACGAGCAGTACTTC. Translating it yields CASSRTGSSYEQYF.